This T cell receptor beta chain was captured by sequencing in a study of CD8+ T cells in alopecia areata. A few counts support this clone. Its cognate antigen is unknown. The gene names given are mouse names. The read finishes 4 residues shy of the CDR3 end, and the germline J gene is used to complete it. Study-level points and caveats: In patients, TCRs were shared less clearly than in mice, and HLA may possibly be involved.

Sequencing templates came from extracted RNA that was reverse transcribed into cDNA. TCRdb keeps only in-frame clones here, not all; method: immunoSEQ multiplex PCR. This repertoire holds 250,000 or so clones, and none appear only once. A panel of CD4, CD8alpha, NKG2D, NKG2ACE and other markers served to sort pooled cutaneous lymph node cells. From germline, CDR1 is NSHNY and CDR2 SYGAGN. The CDR3 consists of 18 residues. Sequencing input: CD4+ T cells sorted from a lymph node. The genes are TRBV13-1 and TRBJ2-5; TRBD2 aligns across 13 bases. The sequence was collected from a C3H/HeJ mouse with alopecia areata. These mice share the MHC haplotype H2-k. The covered CDR3 bases are TGTGCCAGCAGTGATGTTCCAGGACTGGGGGGGCGCGAAGAC. This translates into CASSDVPGLGGRED. The whole CDR3 reads CASSDVPGLGGREDTQYF.